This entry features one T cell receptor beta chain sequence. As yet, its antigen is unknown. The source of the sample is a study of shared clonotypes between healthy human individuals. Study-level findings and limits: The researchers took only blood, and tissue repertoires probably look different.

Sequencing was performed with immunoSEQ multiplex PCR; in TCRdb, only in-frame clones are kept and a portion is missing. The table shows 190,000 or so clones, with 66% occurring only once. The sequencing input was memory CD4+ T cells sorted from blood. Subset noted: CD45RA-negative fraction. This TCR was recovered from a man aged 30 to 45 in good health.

Written as DNA, the CDR3 is TGTGCCAGCAGGGTCGGAGGGAACAATGAGCAGTTCTTC. The encoded protein is CASRVGGNNEQFF. This rearrangement joins TRBV2 to TRBJ2-1, with a weak D call TRBD2 (6 bases). The CDR3 totals 13 residues. Between the trimmed V and J ends, which lost 6 bases and 5 bases, there was a span of 11 bases. CDR1 SNHLY and CDR2 FYNNEI come from the germline V gene. The whole variable domain, filled in from reference TRBV2 and TRBJ2-1, reads EPEVTQTPSHQVTQMGQEVILRCVPISNHLYFYWYRQILGQKVEFLVSFYNNEISEKSEIFDDQFSVERPDGSNFTLKIRSTKLEDSAMYFCASRVGGNNEQFFGPGTRLTVL.